The 8 T cell receptor beta chains in this list originate from one sample, sequenced in a study of Tregs in tolerant kidney transplant recipients. Data came from immunoSEQ multiplex PCR; TCRdb stores just in-frame clones and leaves some out. The data hold under 100,000 clones, with about 92% observed a single time. The sequenced sample was CD8+ T cells from blood. The receptor set was obtained from a human donor in good health.

The rearrangement joins TRBV6-6 to TRBJ2-1, with D unclear. CDR3 length: 14 amino acids. The V gene's germline CDR1 is MNHNY and CDR2 SVGAGI (reference sequence). V was pared by 2 bases and J by 4 bases, with 9 bases between. The CDR3 here is CASSYAASYNEQFF. CDR3 coding DNA: TGTGCCAGCAGTTACGCCGCCAGTTACAATGAGCAGTTCTTC.

The gene calls are TRBV6-6 and TRBJ1-1; D call uncertain. Trimming stripped 0 bases from V and 1 base from J, with 9 bases between. The CDR3 totals 15 residues. CDR1 MNHNY and CDR2 SVGAGI come from the germline V gene (reference sequence). The CDR3 sequence is CASSYSVPTNTEAFF. The DNA for the CDR3 is TGTGCCAGCAGTTACTCGGTGCCAACGAACACTGAAGCTTTCTTT.

The V call is TRBV11-2, the J call TRBJ2-1; TRBD2 agrees at 11 bases. Per germline, CDR1 SGHAT and CDR2 FQNNGV. The J segment lost 5 bases and the V segment lost 9 bases, leaving 6 bases of the junction unmatched. This CDR3 is 14 amino acids long. CDR3: CASAGTSGNNEQFF. The CDR3 bases are TGTGCCAGTGCCGGGACTAGCGGAAACAATGAGCAGTTCTTC.

This clone has only a few counts. This sequence joins TRBV19 and TRBJ1-5; TRBD1 is a possible D gene (5 bases). Looked up from germline, CDR1 is LNHDA and CDR2 is SQIVND (reference sequence). The ends were cut back, 3 bases at V and 6 bases at J, with 9 bases in the middle. The CDR3 has 13 amino acids. CDR3 DNA: TGTGCCAGTAGTATCCAGGGCACTCAGCCCCAGCATTTT. Translation: CASSIQGTQPQHF.

V gene TRBV5-6 combines with J gene TRBJ2-7; a possible D gene is TRBD1 (5 bases). The CDR3 totals 12 residues. V was pared by 6 bases and J by 4 bases, with 11 bases between. Germline loops: CDR1 SGHDT, CDR2 YYEEEE. CDR3 residues: CASTEAGYEQYF. Here the CDR3 DNA reads TGTGCCAGCACCGAGGCAGGGTACGAGCAGTACTTC.

This chain joins TRBV27 and TRBJ2-7; 8 positions match TRBD2. Unmatched junction bases numbered 1, after V lost 4 bases and J lost 2 bases. Looked up from germline, CDR1 is MNHEY and CDR2 is SMNVEV (reference sequence). CDR3 size: 13 residues. CDR3 DNA sequence: TGTGCCAGCAGTTCGGGGGGGGCCTACGAGCAGTACTTC. It codes for CASSSGGAYEQYF.

The chain combines TRBV6-1 with TRBJ2-7; TRBD2 agrees at 7 bases. The length of the CDR3 is 14 residues. J was trimmed by 2 bases and V by 5 bases; bases with no gene match: 6. Germline V gives CDR1 MNHNS, CDR2 SASEGT. DNA of the CDR3: TGTGCCAGCAGTTTTCCGGGACTAACCTACGAGCAGTACTTC. It is translated as CASSFPGLTYEQYF.

The chain recombines TRBV11-3 with TRBJ2-7; 10 bases match TRBD2. The CDR3 length is 17 residues. In germline, CDR1 is SGHNT, CDR2 YENEEA. The V gene end was trimmed by 7 bases and the J gene end by 3 bases; junction bases not matched to a gene: 15. This CDR3 reads CASTGVGTSERVYEQYF. As DNA, the CDR3 is TGTGCCAGCACCGGTGTGGGGACTAGCGAGAGAGTCTACGAGCAGTACTTC.